The clone carrying this T cell receptor (beta chain) was counted many times. These data are taken from a study of spatial heterogeneity in lung cancer. Study as a whole: Fewer alpha-chain than beta-chain sequences were consistently detected.

Time point noted: sample taken at primary tumor resection. Untreated early-stage non-small cell lung cancer patients, 72 in total, were the donors. Tumor, nontumor lung or frozen PBMC supplied whole RNA that was sequenced unsorted. TCRdb re-analysed the 5' RACE reads in MiXCR, keeping a single row per CDR3 protein. This table has approximately 66,000 distinct CDR3 sequences, roughly 6.4% appearing once. CDR3 length equals 16 residues. CDR1 is LGHNA, CDR2 YNFKEQ, per germline. V lost 1 base, J lost 0 bases, and 12 bases lay in between. The TCR originated in a female donor with early-stage non-small cell lung cancer. The chain links TRBV4-2 to TRBJ2-5; no reliable D call. The specimen comprised PBMCs, sampled at surgery. The DNA for the CDR3 is TGTGCCAGCAGCCAAGGGTCTGGCAGTTACCAAGAGACCCAGTACTTC. Amino acid sequence: CASSQGSGSYQETQYF.